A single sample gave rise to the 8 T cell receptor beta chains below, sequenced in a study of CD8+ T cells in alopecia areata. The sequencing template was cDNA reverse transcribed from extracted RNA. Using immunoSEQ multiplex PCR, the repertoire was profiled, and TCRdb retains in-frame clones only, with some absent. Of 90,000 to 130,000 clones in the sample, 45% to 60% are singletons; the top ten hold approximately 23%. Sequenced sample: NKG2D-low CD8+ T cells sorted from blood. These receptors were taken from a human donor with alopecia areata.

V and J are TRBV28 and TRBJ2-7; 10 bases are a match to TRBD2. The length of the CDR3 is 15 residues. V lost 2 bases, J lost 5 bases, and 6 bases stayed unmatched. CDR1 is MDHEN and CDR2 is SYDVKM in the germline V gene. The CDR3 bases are TGTGCCAGCAGTTTAAGTCTCCTAGCGGGAGACGAGCAGTACTTC. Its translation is CASSLSLLAGDEQYF.

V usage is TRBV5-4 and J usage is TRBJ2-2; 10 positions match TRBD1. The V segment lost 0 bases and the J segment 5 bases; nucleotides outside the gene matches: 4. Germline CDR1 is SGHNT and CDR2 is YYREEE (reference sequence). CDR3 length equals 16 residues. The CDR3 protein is CASSLAGTGATGELFF. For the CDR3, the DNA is TGTGCCAGCAGCTTGGCTGGGACAGGGGCAACCGGGGAGCTGTTTTTT.

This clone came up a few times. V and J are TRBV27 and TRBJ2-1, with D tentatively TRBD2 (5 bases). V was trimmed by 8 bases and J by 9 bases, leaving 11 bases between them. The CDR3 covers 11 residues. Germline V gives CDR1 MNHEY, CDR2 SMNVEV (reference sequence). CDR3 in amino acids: CASGHEGEQFF. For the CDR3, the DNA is TGTGCCAGCGGGCATGAGGGTGAGCAGTTCTTC.

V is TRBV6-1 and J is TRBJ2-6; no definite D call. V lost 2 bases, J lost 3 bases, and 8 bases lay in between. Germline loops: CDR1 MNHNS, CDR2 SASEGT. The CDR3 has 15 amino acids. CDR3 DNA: TGTGCCAGCAGTGAAATGGCCTTTGGGGCCAACGTCCTGACTTTC. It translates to CASSEMAFGANVLTF.

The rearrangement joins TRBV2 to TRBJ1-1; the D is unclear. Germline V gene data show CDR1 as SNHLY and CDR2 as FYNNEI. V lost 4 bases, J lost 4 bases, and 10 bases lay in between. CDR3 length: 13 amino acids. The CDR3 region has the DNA TGTGCCAGCAGTGCACGGGGTTCCACTGAAGCTTTCTTT. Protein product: CASSARGSTEAFF.

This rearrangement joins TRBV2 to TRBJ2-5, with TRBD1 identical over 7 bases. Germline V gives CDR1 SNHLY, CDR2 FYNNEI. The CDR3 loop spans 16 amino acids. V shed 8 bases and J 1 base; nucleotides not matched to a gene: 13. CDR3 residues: CASGQTGYGSQETQYF. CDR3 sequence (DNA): TGTGCCAGCGGACAGACAGGGTACGGATCCCAAGAGACCCAGTACTTC.

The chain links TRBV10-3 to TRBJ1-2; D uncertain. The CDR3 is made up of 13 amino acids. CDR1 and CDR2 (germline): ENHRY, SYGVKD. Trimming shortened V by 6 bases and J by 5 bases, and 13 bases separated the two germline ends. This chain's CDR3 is CAIRDGYGYGYTF. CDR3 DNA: TGTGCCATCAGGGACGGTTATGGTTATGGCTACACCTTC.

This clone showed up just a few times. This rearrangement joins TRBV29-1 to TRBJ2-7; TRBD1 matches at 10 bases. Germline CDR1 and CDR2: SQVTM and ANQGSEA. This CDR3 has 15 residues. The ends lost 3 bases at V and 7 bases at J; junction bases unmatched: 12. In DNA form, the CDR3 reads TGCAGCGTTGATTTGGCCGGGACAGGGGTCGGGGAGCAGTACTTC. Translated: CSVDLAGTGVGEQYF.